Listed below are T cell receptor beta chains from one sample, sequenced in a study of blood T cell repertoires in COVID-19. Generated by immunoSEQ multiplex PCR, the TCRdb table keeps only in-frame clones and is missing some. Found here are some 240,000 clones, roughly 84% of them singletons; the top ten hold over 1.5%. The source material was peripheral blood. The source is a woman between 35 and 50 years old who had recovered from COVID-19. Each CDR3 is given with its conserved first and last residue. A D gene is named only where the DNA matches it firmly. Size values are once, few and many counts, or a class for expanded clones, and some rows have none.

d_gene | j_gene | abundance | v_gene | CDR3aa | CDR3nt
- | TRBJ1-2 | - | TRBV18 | CASSNGTSYGYTF | TGTGCCAGCTCAAACGGGACATCCTATGGCTACACCTTC
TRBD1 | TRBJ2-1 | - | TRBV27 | CASSPNPRGQNEQFF | TGTGCCAGCAGTCCAAACCCCAGGGGGCAGAATGAGCAGTTCTTC
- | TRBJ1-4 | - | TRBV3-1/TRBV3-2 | CASSQDEADYEKLFF | TGTGCCAGCAGCCAAGATGAGGCAGATTATGAAAAACTGTTTTTT
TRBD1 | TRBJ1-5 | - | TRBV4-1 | CASSQRQGSNQPQHF | TGCGCCAGCAGCCAACGACAGGGAAGCAATCAGCCCCAGCATTTT
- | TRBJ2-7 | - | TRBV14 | CASSQDYGVTYF | TGTGCCAGCAGCCAAGATTACGGGGTGACGTACTTC
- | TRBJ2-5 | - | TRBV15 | CATSMRQGETQYF | TGTGCCACCAGCATGAGGCAGGGAGAGACCCAGTACTTC
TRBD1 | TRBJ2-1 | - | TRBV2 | CASIRQGAGNEQFF | TGTGCCAGCATACGACAGGGGGCAGGGAATGAGCAGTTCTTC
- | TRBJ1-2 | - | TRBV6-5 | CASSYTNEVHGYTF | TGTGCCAGCAGTTACACGAACGAGGTCCATGGCTACACCTTC
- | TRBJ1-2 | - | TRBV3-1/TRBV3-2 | CASSQDRVPPGYTF | TGTGCCAGCAGCCAAGACCGGGTTCCTCCTGGCTACACCTTC
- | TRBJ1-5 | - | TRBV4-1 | CASSQEVTGDQPQHF | TGCGCCAGCAGCCAAGAAGTGACAGGTGATCAGCCCCAGCATTTT
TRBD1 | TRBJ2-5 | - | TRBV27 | CASRGTGQETQYF | TGTGCCAGCAGGGGGACAGGGCAAGAGACCCAGTACTTC
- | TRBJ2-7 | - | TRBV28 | CASLTYRTDGGQYF | TGTGCCAGCCTAACCTACCGGACAGATGGCGGGCAGTACTTC
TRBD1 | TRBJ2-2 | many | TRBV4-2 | CASSQDWTGFGELFF | TGTGCCAGCAGCCAAGATTGGACAGGGTTCGGGGAGCTGTTTTTT
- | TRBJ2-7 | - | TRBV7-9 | CASSLKSPGYEQYF | TGTGCCAGCAGCTTAAAGTCACCAGGCTACGAGCAGTACTTC
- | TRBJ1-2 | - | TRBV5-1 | CASSPRDTNYGYTF | TGCGCCAGCAGCCCCCGGGACACTAACTATGGCTACACCTTC
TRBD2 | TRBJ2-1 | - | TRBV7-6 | CASSRDGGAWNEQFF | TGTGCCAGCAGCCGGGACGGGGGGGCCTGGAATGAGCAGTTCTTC
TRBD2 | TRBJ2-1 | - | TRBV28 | CAGSGLAGGQSMNEQFF | TGTGCCGGAAGCGGGCTAGCGGGGGGGCAATCTATGAATGAGCAGTTCTTC
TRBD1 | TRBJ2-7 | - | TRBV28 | CASSPFAGTGFYEQYF | TGTGCCAGCAGTCCCTTCGCCGGGACAGGTTTCTACGAGCAGTACTTC
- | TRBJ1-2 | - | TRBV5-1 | CASSLESGFGYTF | TGCGCCAGCAGCTTGGAGTCAGGGTTTGGCTACACCTTC
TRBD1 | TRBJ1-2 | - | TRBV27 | CASRPGQGVSGYTF | TGTGCCAGCAGGCCGGGACAGGGGGTTAGTGGCTACACCTTC
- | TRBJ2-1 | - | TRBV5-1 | CASSPRDSYSNEQFF | TGCGCCAGCAGCCCCAGGGACTCATACTCTAATGAGCAGTTCTTC
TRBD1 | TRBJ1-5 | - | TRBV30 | CAWSPGTEGQPQHF | TGTGCCTGGAGCCCTGGGACAGAGGGTCAGCCCCAGCATTTT
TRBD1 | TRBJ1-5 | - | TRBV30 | CAWAPGTGLDQPQHF | TGTGCCTGGGCCCCCGGGACAGGGTTGGATCAGCCCCAGCATTTT
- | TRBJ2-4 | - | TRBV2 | CASSEWWANKNIQYF | TGTGCCAGCAGTGAATGGTGGGCGAACAAAAACATTCAGTACTTC
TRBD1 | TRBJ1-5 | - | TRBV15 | CATSNIRQGRNQPQHF | TGTGCCACCAGCAACATAAGACAGGGGCGAAATCAGCCCCAGCATTTT
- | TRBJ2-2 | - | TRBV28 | CASSFPGIFTGELFF | TGTGCCAGCAGTTTTCCCGGGATATTCACCGGGGAGCTGTTTTTT
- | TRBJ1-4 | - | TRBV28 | CASTDLVKTNEKLFF | TGTGCCAGCACCGACCTAGTGAAGACTAATGAAAAACTGTTTTTT
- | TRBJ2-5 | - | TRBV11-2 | CASSFLNQETQYF | TGTGCCAGCAGCTTTCTAAATCAAGAGACCCAGTACTTC
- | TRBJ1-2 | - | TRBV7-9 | CASSPDTNYGYTF | TGTGCCAGCAGCCCTGACACTAACTATGGCTACACCTTC
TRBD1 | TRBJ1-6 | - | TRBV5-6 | CASSWDRGDSPLHF | TGTGCCAGCAGCTGGGACAGGGGTGATTCACCCCTCCACTTT
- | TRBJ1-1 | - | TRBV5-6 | CASSLLQGSRGTEAFF | TGTGCCAGCAGCTTGTTGCAGGGCTCGCGCGGCACTGAAGCTTTCTTT
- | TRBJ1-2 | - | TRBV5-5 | CASSLVGGRTSNYGYTF | TGTGCCAGCAGCTTGGTTGGTGGACGGACTTCGAACTATGGCTACACCTTC
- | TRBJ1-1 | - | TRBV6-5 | CASTRGRNTEAFF | TGTGCCAGCACTCGGGGGAGAAACACTGAAGCTTTCTTT
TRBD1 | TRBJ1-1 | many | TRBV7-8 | CASSTDRGTAFF | TGTGCCAGCAGTACTGACAGGGGAACAGCTTTCTTT
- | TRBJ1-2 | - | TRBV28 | CASSSAEAAPNYGYTF | TGTGCCAGCAGTTCGGCGGAGGCAGCCCCTAACTATGGCTACACCTTC
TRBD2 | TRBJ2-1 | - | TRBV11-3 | CASSLDTGGRHNEQFF | TGTGCCAGCAGCTTAGATACGGGGGGTAGGCACAATGAGCAGTTCTTC
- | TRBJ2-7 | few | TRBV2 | CASGSGYEQYF | TGTGCCAGCGGCTCAGGGTACGAGCAGTACTTC
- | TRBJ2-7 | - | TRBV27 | CASSHKRAYEQYF | TGTGCCAGCAGCCACAAGCGCGCGTACGAGCAGTACTTC
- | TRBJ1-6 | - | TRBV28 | CASSTRGYNSPLHF | TGTGCCAGCAGTACCCGCGGCTATAATTCACCCCTCCACTTT
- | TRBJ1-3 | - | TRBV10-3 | CAISEVFSGNTIYF | TGTGCCATCAGTGAGGTATTCTCTGGAAACACCATATATTTT
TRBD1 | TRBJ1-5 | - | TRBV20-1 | CSASRRQGQPQHF | TGCAGTGCTAGTCGGCGACAGGGTCAGCCCCAGCATTTT
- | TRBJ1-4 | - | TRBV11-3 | CASSLFGVPTEDEKLFF | TGTGCCAGCAGCTTATTCGGGGTCCCCACCGAGGATGAAAAACTGTTTTTT
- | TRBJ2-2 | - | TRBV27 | CASSLSLGDTGELFF | TGTGCCAGCAGTTTATCGCTTGGAGACACCGGGGAGCTGTTTTTT
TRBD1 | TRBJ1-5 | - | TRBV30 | CAWRPGQGASQPQHF | TGTGCCTGGAGACCCGGACAGGGGGCGAGTCAGCCCCAGCATTTT
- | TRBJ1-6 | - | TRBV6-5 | CASSYGQPNSPLHF | TGTGCCAGCAGTTACGGGCAGCCGAATTCACCCCTCCACTTT
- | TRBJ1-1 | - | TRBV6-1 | CASSEIGRGPEAFF | TGTGCCAGCAGTGAAATCGGGAGGGGACCTGAAGCTTTCTTT
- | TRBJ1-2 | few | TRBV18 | CASSPASEAGYTF | TGTGCCAGCTCACCAGCCTCCGAGGCTGGCTACACCTTC